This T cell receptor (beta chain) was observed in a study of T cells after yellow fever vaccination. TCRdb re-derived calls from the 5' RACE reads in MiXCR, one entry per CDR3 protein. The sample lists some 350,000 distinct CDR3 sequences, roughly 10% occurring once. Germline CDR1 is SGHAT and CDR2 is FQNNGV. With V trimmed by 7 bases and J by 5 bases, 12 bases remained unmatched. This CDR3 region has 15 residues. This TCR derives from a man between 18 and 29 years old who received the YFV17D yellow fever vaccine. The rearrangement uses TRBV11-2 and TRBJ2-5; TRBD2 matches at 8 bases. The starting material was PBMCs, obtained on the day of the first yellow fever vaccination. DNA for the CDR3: TGTGCCAGCAATCCAACGGGACTAGTATTCGAGACCCAGTACTTC. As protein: CASNPTGLVFETQYF. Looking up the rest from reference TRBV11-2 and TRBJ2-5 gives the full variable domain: EAGVAQSPRYKIIEKRQSVAFWCNPISGHATLYWYQQILGQGPKLLIQFQNNGVVDDSQLPKDRFSAERLKGVDSTLKIQPAKLEDSAVYLCASNPTGLVFETQYFGPGTRLLVL.